This T cell receptor beta chain was found in a study of human thymus T cells (dated by TCRdb to about 2020). Study-wide context: TCR alpha and beta repertoires from roughly 8 infant thymus samples and four related peripheral blood samples were characterized in the study. Donor ages ranged from about 7 to 244 days, and the cohort comprised roughly 6 male and a couple of female infants. Study-wide findings and limitations: Usage of V and J gene segments appeared to be biased in both the thymic and the peripheral blood repertoires. On average, thymus samples gave 800,000 or so unique TCRB clonotypes, whereas blood samples gave about 84,000.

Using the immunoSEQ multiplex PCR assay, the TCRB and TCRAD loci were amplified from a standardized quantity of quality-controlled genomic DNA. The amplicons covered the V(D)J region and were long enough to include the CDR3 and to identify the V and J genes. The amplicons were sequenced on an Illumina platform via the commercial immunoSEQ service. Turning to the authors' computational methods: Corrections for primer bias and sequencing errors followed previously described methods, while TCRAD and TCRB definitions were based on the IMGT database. Repertoires were analysed with immunoSEQ Analyzer 3.0 and VDJTools, covering basic statistics, V/J segment usage, diversity estimates, rarefaction and pairwise overlap. Diversity was estimated with Chao1, ChaoE, Efron-Thisted, Shannon and inverse Simpson indices, and also on datasets down-sampled to the smallest sample. Repertoire overlap was determined by strict matching of CDR3 nucleotide sequence, V gene and J gene, and Jaccard-based multidimensional scaling clustering was applied. TCRdb stores this immuneACCESS table with in-frame sequences only. Part of the clones is absent; in the studies checked, under half of the shortfall reflects unresolved V genes, and no reason is known for the rest. That table furnishes V, J and clone size, whereas the DNA furnished D and trimming. In this sample the table shows about 50,000 clones, approximately 95% of which occur a single time. The top ten clonotypes cover about 0.17% of the sample.

Trimming accounts for 8 bases at V and 5 bases at J, while the number of junction bases matched to no gene is 17. Including cysteine and phenylalanine, the CDR3 has 18 amino acids. The sequence is cut down to CDR3 DNA, 54 bases in frame from base 1. The CDR1 and CDR2 encoded by the germline V gene are MDHEN and SYDVKM. Regarding this clone: Its antigen target is currently unknown. Base qualities are not at hand, and no much larger clone is one base apart.

In Finland, the donors were immunologically healthy infants who were having open corrective cardiac surgery for congenital heart defects. From four of the eight donors, a small aliquot of roughly 0.45-1 mL peripheral blood was collected during surgery. For the blood samples, genomic DNA was extracted from all available leukocytes instead of from a set number of cells. ACK lysis buffer was used to remove erythrocytes from the blood, and the remaining leukocytes were kept as pellets at -70 degrees C. A QIAsymphony instrument was used to extract genomic DNA from frozen cell pellets. Here the chain combines TRBV28 and TRBJ2-5; TRBD2 agrees with 13 junctional bases. This sequence originates from a girl less than two years old with a congenital heart defect but otherwise immunologically healthy. The sequencing sample was made of blood. The base sequence is TGTGCCAGCCGAGGTCGGGTTAGGACTAGCGGGAGATTTGAGACCCAGTACTTC. Translated, this is CASRGRVRTSGRFETQYF.